This TCR beta chain was sequenced during a study of response to subunit inactivated influenza vaccine (dated by TCRdb to 2017 to 2018). Notes on the research overall: Deep quantitative T cell receptor repertoire profiling was used in the study to track responses to a trivalent subunit inactivated influenza vaccine. Broader findings and caveats from the paper: It was suggested by the authors that each seasonal influenza vaccination may recruit only a limited number of new T cells.

Deletion took 0 bases off V and 5 bases off J, with a span of 14 bases between the germline ends. CDR1 and CDR2 were assigned from the germline V gene as SGHRS and YFSETQ. Inclusive of the bounding cysteine and phenylalanine, the CDR3 is 15 residues long. Only the CDR3 part of the read is kept: 45 bases, read in frame from the first base. The library was produced with RT-PCR. These reads were obtained on an Illumina HiSeq 2500. TCRdb itself trimmed the public reads at Q25 with fastp, ran MiXCR and retained productive beta chains. Every CDR3 protein is listed once, alongside the most common genes and DNA of its rows. This sample has roughly 520,000 distinct CDR3 sequences in its table, and 25% of those were observed once. Together, the top ten hold 1.9% of the sample. In this sample, this clonotype turned up a few times. The antigen it recognizes is unknown. Per-base qualities were not stored, and no clone one base away is much larger.

The origin of this receptor is a man aged 50 to 60 who received an inactivated influenza vaccine. Donor details come from another sample of the same person, matched by shared clones. The V and J segments used are TRBV5-1 and TRBJ2-5, with the D segment identity uncertain. Material: CD4+ T cells sorted from PBMCs, obtained 5 to 6 days after vaccination. In nucleotides, the sequence is TGCGCCAGCAGCTTGGGGACGGATGTTTTGGAGACCCAGTACTTC. This yields the protein CASSLGTDVLETQYF.